The 15 T cell receptor beta chains given below trace back to one sample, sequenced in a study of CD8 T cells in Susac syndrome. Random-hexamer reverse transcription was applied to roughly 0.5 to 1 ug RNA. MiXCR, applied by TCRdb to the immunoSEQ multiplex PCR reads, yields one record per CDR3 protein. Of some 190,000 distinct CDR3 sequences in the sample, 95% were seen once. Material for sequencing was CD4+ T cells from PBMCs. Every receptor here comes from a human donor with multiple sclerosis.

This chain uses TRBV30 with TRBJ1-1; D is perhaps TRBD1 (6 bases). Germline assignment: CDR1 GTSNPN and CDR2 SVGIG (reference sequence). CDR3 length: 13 residues. Trimming removed 3 bases at V and 3 bases at J, with 11 bases between. As DNA, the CDR3 is TGTGCCTGGAGGGCGACAGGTTACACTGAAGCTTTCTTT. This sequence encodes CAWRATGYTEAFF.

The chain joins TRBV20-1 to TRBJ2-2, with D perhaps assigned TRBD1 or TRBD2 (5 bases each). The CDR3 contains 17 residues. Germline-derived CDR1 and CDR2 are DFQATT and SNEGSKA (reference sequence). The V and J ends lost 1 base and 2 bases respectively, with 17 bases between them. CDR3: CSARAETRGLNTGELFF. In DNA form, the CDR3 reads TGCAGTGCTAGAGCCGAAACTAGGGGTCTTAACACCGGGGAGCTGTTTTTT.

V is TRBV27 and J is TRBJ1-2; weak D call: TRBD1 (5 bases). The CDR3 loop spans 13 amino acids. Germline loops: CDR1 MNHEY, CDR2 SMNVEV (reference sequence). The V end was cut by 3 bases, the J end by 8 bases, with 13 bases between. The CDR3 reads CASSFPGTGGYTF. The CDR3 nucleotides read TGTGCCAGCAGTTTCCCAGGGACGGGGGGCTACACCTTC.

V is TRBV6-6 and J is TRBJ1-5; the D is unclear. V was cut by 0 bases and J by 5 bases, with 11 bases left in between. The CDR3 length is 15 residues. The V gene's germline CDR1 is MNHNY and CDR2 SVGAGI (reference sequence). The CDR3 is CASSYSSGEYQPQHF. CDR3 nucleotide sequence: TGTGCCAGCAGTTACTCTTCGGGAGAATATCAGCCCCAGCATTTT.

V gene TRBV3-1 combines with J gene TRBJ2-3; 11 bases align to TRBD2. J gave up 2 bases and V 2 bases, and 6 bases lay outside the gene matches. In germline, CDR1 is LGHDT, CDR2 YNNKEL (reference sequence). This CDR3 is 17 amino acids long. CDR3 bases: TGTGCCAGCAGCCAACGACTAGCGGGGCCCTCCACAGATACGCAGTATTTT. It yields the protein CASSQRLAGPSTDTQYF.

The chain uses TRBV9 and TRBJ1-6; D perhaps matches TRBD1 (6 bases). The CDR3 has 15 residues. The V gene lost 3 bases and the J gene lost 10 bases, with 17 bases spanning the gap. Germline loops: CDR1 SGDLS, CDR2 YYNGEE. The CDR3 DNA follows: TGTGCCAGCAGCGCCTACCTGGACAGTAAGTCACCCCTCCACTTT. Protein sequence: CASSAYLDSKSPLHF.

CDR3 sequence: CASRGTGKNEQYF. CDR3 DNA: TGTGCCAGCAGGGGGACAGGGAAGAACGAGCAGTACTTC. This chain joins TRBV12-3 or TRBV12-4 and TRBJ2-7; 9 positions match TRBD1. The trim removed 6 bases at V and 5 bases at J, leaving 5 bases unmatched. This CDR3 comprises 13 residues.

The chain joins TRBV30 to TRBJ2-5, with a possible D match to TRBD2 (6 bases). Germline values: CDR1 GTSNPN, CDR2 SVGIG (reference sequence). V shed 2 bases and J shed 9 bases, with 19 bases lying between them. The CDR3 has 14 residues. The CDR3: CAWSYSSEGLSQYF. DNA of the CDR3: TGTGCCTGGAGTTACTCTAGCGAGGGTTTGTCCCAGTACTTC.

The gene calls are TRBV9 and TRBJ2-5; D may be TRBD1 (6 bases). V was pared by 2 bases and J by 4 bases, with 18 bases between. Germline-derived CDR1 and CDR2 are SGDLS and YYNGEE. This CDR3 contains 16 residues. The CDR3 nucleotides read TGTGCCAGCAGCGTCGCCGGGACAAGGGTGGTAGAGACCCAGTACTTC. Translating gives CASSVAGTRVVETQYF.

The chain couples TRBV10-3 to TRBJ2-3; TRBD2 might be the D (5 bases). V lost 8 bases and J 0 bases, leaving 9 bases between the germline ends. The CDR3 consists of 13 residues. CDR1 and CDR2 from the germline V gene are ENHRY and SYGVKD. The CDR3: CAIGRGSTDTQYF. CDR3 DNA: TGTGCCATCGGGAGAGGTAGCACAGATACGCAGTATTTT.

The chain employs TRBV15 and TRBJ1-5, with TRBD1 matching over 9 bases. With V trimmed by 7 bases and J by 7 bases, 17 bases remained unmatched. The CDR3 is 17 amino acids. Germline V CDR1 and CDR2: LNHNV, YYDKDF (reference sequence). The CDR3 is CATTQRQGVGGGQPQHF. CDR3 nucleotide sequence: TGTGCCACCACCCAGAGACAGGGGGTGGGAGGGGGACAGCCCCAGCATTTT.

The chain couples TRBV12-3 or TRBV12-4 to TRBJ2-5; 14 nucleotides line up with TRBD2. The CDR3 is made up of 15 amino acids. J gave up 3 bases and V 7 bases, and 4 bases lay outside the gene matches. This CDR3 is CASTMGLAGEETQYF. The CDR3 nucleotides read TGTGCCAGCACCATGGGACTAGCGGGGGAAGAGACCCAGTACTTC.

The gene calls are TRBV4-3 and TRBJ2-4; D may correspond to TRBD1 or TRBD2 (6 bases each). There are 15 residues in the CDR3. The V gene's germline CDR1 is LGHNA and CDR2 YSLEER. The ends were cut back, 0 bases at V and 6 bases at J, with 12 bases in the middle. Here the CDR3 DNA reads TGCGCCAGCAGCCAAGAATTAGGGGGGCGAAACATTCAGTACTTC. It translates to CASSQELGGRNIQYF.

The V gene is TRBV20-1, the J gene TRBJ1-2; D is unresolved. This CDR3 is built from 12 residues. The germline gives CDR1 DFQATT, CDR2 SNEGSKA (reference sequence). V lost 3 bases and J lost 2, with 7 bases in between. The CDR3 spells CSASQANYGYTF. The DNA for the CDR3 is TGCAGTGCTAGTCAAGCGAACTATGGCTACACCTTC.

The chain links TRBV7-2 to TRBJ1-2; maybe TRBD1 (5 bases). From germline, CDR1 is SGHTA and CDR2 FQGNSA. The CDR3 consists of 14 residues. The V and J ends lost 5 bases and 5 bases respectively, with 15 bases between them. CDR3 in DNA: TGTGCCAGCAGCGCCGGGGGGTTAACTTATGGCTACACCTTC. As protein: CASSAGGLTYGYTF.